This TCR beta chain was profiled in a study of cytomegalovirus exposure and HLA in healthy donors. Study-wide background: The study placed around 85% of its roughly 430 genotyped donors in the Caucasian-associated ancestry cluster.

The CDR3 covers 12 residues. Trimming took off 0 bases at V and 11 bases at J, with 9 bases between the two ends. CDR1 and CDR2 (germline): SGDLS, YYNGEE. For this clone: As yet, its antigen is unknown.

Amplification used 60 Vbeta primers and 13 Jbeta primers. The table came from immunoSEQ multiplex PCR; TCRdb's copy has only in-frame clones and leaves some out. This table holds 150,000 to 200,000 clones, about 82% found once. Study observations and caveats: In a later analysis, parvovirus B19, influenza, CMV and Epstein-Barr virus appeared linked to several top co-occurrence clusters. Follow-up analysis later connected one missense variant in DCLRE1C with trimming of TCR beta V- and J-genes. Under in vitro conditions, a few CMV-associated chains were confirmed as specific for CMV antigens.

The sequenced sample consisted of PBMCs. The chain uses TRBV9 and TRBJ2-1; D possibly corresponds to TRBD2 (5 bases). This receptor was identified in a woman aged 30 to 39 in good health and CMV-seropositive. CDR3 nucleotides: TGTGCCAGCAGCGTAGAACACGGGAAGCAGTTCTTC. It translates to CASSVEHGKQFF.